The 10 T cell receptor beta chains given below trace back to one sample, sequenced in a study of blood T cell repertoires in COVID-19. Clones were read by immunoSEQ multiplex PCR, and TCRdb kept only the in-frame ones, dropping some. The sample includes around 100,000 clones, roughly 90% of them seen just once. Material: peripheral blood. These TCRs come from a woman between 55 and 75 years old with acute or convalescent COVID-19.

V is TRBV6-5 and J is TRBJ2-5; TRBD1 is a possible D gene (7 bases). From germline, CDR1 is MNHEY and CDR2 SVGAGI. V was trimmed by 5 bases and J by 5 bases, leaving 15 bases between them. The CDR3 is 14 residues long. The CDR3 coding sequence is TGTGCCAGCAGTCCTCAGGGGGGCCCGGAGACCCAGTACTTC. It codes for CASSPQGGPETQYF.

The CDR3 loop is CAWTAGRMETQYF. The CDR3 nucleotides are TGTGCCTGGACGGCGGGACGTATGGAGACCCAGTACTTC. This chain joins TRBV30 and TRBJ2-5; D may be TRBD2 (6 bases). Trimming shortened V by 4 bases and J by 5 bases, and 14 bases separated the two germline ends. This CDR3 is 13 amino acids long. CDR1 and CDR2 (germline): GTSNPN, SVGIG (reference sequence).

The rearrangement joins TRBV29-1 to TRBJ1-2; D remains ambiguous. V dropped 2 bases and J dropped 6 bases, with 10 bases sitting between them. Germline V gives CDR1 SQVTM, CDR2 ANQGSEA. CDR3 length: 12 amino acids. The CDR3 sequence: CSVESLDNGYTF. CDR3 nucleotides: TGCAGCGTTGAAAGTTTAGACAATGGCTACACCTTC. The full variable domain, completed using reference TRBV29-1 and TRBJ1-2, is SAVISQKPSRDICQRGTSLTIQCQVDSQVTMMFWYRQQPGQSLTLIATANQGSEATYESGFVIDKFPISRPNLTFSTLTVSNMSPEDSSIYLCSVESLDNGYTFGSGTRLTVV.

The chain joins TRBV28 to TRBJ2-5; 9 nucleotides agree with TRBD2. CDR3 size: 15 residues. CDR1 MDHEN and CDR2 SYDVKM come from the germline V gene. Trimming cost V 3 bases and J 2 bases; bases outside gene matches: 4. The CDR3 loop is CASSFAAGGQETQYF. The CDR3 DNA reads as TGTGCCAGCAGTTTTGCGGCGGGAGGGCAAGAGACCCAGTACTTC.

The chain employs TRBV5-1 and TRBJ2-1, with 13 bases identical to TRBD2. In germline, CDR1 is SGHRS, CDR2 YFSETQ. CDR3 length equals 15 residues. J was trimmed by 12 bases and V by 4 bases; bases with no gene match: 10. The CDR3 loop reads CASSLTSGRALWQFF. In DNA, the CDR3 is TGCGCCAGCAGCCTCACTAGCGGGAGGGCCCTATGGCAGTTCTTC.

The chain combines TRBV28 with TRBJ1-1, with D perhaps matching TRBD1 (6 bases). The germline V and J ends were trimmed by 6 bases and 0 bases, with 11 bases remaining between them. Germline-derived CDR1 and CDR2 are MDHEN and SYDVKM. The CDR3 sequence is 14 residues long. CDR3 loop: CASSPQGMNTEAFF. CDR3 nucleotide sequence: TGTGCCAGCAGCCCCCAGGGGATGAACACTGAAGCTTTCTTT. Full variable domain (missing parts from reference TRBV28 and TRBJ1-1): DVKVTQSSRYLVKRTGEKVFLECVQDMDHENMFWYRQDPGLGLRLIYFSYDVKMKEKGDIPEGYSVSREKKERFSLILESASTNQTSMYLCASSPQGMNTEAFFGQGTRLTVV.

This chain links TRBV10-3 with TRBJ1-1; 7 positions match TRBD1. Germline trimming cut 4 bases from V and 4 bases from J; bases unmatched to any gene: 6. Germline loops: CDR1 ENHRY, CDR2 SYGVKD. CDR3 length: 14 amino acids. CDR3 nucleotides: TGTGCCATCAGTGGAGGCAGGGGGAGCACTGAAGCTTTCTTT. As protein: CAISGGRGSTEAFF.

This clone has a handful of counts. CDR3 residues: CSPGTGVNTEAFF. The CDR3, as DNA: TGCAGCCCGGGCACAGGGGTGAACACTGAAGCTTTCTTT. This chain links TRBV29-1 with TRBJ1-1; 7 positions agree with TRBD1. CDR3 length equals 13 residues. From germline, CDR1 is SQVTM and CDR2 ANQGSEA. V lost 8 bases to trimming and J lost 0 bases; unmatched junction nucleotides: 6.

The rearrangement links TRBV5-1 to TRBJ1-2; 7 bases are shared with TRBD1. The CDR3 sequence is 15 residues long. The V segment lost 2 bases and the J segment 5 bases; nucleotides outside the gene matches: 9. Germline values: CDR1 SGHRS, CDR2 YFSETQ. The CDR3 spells CASSLRQGFGYGYTF. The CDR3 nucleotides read TGCGCCAGCAGCTTACGACAGGGCTTTGGGTATGGCTACACCTTC.

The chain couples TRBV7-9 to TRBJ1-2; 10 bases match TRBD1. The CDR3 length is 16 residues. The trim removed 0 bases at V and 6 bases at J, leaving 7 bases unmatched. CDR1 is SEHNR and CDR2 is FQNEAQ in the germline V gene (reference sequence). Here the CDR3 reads CASSLAETGGSNGYTF. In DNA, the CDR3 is TGTGCCAGCAGCTTAGCGGAGACAGGGGGCAGTAATGGCTACACCTTC.